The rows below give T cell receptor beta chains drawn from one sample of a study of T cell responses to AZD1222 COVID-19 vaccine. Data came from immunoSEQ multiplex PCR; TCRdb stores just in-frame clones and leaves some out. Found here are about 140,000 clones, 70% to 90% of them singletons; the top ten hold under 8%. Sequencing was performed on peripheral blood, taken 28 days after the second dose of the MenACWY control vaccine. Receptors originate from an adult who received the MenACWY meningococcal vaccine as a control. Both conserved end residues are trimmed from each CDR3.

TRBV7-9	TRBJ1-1	ASSPRDRATEAF
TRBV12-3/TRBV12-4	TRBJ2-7	ASSSGSYEQY
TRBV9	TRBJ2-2	ASSADFITSGFNTGELF
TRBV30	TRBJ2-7	AWSTPGQGEQY
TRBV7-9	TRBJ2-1	ASSFPGTPYNEQF
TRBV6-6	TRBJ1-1	ASSWRGVNTEAF
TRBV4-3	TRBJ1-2	ASSQDLGVSYGYT
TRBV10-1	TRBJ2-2	ASSEGIQGDTNTGELF
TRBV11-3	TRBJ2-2	ASRKRDSANTGELF
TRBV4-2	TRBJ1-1	ASSPGGAGLGDTEAF